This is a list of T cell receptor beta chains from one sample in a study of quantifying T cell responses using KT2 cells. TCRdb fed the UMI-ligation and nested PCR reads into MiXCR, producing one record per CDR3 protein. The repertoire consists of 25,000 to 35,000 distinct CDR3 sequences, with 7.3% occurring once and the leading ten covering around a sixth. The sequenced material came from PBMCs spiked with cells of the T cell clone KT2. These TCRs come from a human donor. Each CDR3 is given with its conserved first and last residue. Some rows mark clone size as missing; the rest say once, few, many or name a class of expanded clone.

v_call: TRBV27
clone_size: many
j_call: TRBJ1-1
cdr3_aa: CASSAASDGSNTEAFF

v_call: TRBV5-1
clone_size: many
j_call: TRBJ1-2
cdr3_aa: CASRPGDGASPNYGYTF

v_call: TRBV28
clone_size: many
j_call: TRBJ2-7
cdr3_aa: CASSSLHSDRGPAYEQYF

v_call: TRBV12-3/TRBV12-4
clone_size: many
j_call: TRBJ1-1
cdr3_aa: CASSLGGAWTEAFF

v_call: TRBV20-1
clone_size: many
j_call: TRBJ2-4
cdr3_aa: CSARQKNIQYF

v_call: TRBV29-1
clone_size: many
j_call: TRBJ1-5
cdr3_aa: CSVVLGSGYQPQHF

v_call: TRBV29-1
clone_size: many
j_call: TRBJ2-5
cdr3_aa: CSVERETQYF

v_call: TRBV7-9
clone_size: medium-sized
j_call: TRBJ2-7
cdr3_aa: CASSLGLDSGEQYF

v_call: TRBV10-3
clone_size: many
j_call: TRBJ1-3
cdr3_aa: CAISSRGNTIYF

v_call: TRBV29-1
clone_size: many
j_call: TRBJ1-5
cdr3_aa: CSVGGQDQPQHF

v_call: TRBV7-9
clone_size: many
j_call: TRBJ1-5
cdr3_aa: CASSLGAEPQHF

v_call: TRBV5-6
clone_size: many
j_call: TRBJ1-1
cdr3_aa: CASSISGYMNTEAFF

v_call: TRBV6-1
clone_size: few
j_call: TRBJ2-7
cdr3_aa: CASSETVWGEQYF

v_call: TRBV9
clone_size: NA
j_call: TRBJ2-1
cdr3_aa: CASSDEDSYNEQFF

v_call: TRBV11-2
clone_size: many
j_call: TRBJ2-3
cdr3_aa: CASSSIRRGRAVFTDTQYF

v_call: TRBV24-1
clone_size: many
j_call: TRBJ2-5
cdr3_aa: CATSDGSQETQYF

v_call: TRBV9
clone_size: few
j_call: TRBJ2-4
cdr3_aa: CASSPGAVAKNIQYF

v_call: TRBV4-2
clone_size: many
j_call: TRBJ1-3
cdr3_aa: CASRRDRELMSGNTIYF

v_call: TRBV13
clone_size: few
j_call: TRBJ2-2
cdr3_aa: CASTPFGESANTGELFF

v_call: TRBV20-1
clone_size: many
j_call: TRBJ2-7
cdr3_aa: CSARDLGREGTYEQYF

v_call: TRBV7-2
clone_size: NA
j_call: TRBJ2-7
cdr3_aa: CASSFSVSEQYF

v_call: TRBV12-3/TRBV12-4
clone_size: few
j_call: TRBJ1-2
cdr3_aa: CASSFLGAGYTF

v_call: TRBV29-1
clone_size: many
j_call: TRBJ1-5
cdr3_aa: CSVRDSNQPQHF

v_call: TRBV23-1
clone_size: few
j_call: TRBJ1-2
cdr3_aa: CASRGSGYGYTF

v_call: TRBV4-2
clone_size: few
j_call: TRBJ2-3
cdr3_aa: CASSQEPGGPSTDTQYF

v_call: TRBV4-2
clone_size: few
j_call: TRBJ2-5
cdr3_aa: CASSQDSGRVETQYF

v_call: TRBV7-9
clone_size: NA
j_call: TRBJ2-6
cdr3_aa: CASSALFSGANVLTF

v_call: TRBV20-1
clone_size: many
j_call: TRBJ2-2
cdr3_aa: CSAMTGSSNTGELFF

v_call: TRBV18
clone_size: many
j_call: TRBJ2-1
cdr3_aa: CASSPWTSGTYNEQFF